A single sample gave rise to the 25 T cell receptor beta chains below, sequenced in a study of OX40 agonist ivuxolimab in advanced cancers. Profiling relied on immunoSEQ multiplex PCR, and the TCRdb table lists in-frame clones only, not all of them. The sample holds approximately 50,000 clones, roughly nine tenths seen once. The sequencing used CD4+ or CD8+ T cells sorted from blood, collected in a trial of the OX40 agonist ivuxolimab. These receptors came from an adult with an advanced solid tumor such as melanoma, head and neck, liver or kidney cancer.

The chain's CDR3 is CASSFVAAGLETQYF. In nucleotides, the CDR3 is TGTGCCAGCAGTTTTGTCGCGGCAGGGCTAGAGACCCAGTACTTC. The chain carries TRBV27 and TRBJ2-5; maybe TRBD1 (5 bases). CDR1 MNHEY and CDR2 SMNVEV come from the germline V gene (reference sequence). The V end was cut by 3 bases, the J end by 4 bases, with 15 bases between. CDR3 length equals 15 residues.

This chain links TRBV19 with TRBJ2-5, with D possibly matching TRBD1 (6 bases). V dropped 3 bases and J dropped 0 bases, with 8 bases sitting between them. The CDR3 is 14 amino acids. Looked up from germline, CDR1 is LNHDA and CDR2 is SQIVND (reference sequence). The CDR3 region has the DNA TGTGCCAGTAGTATCACAGGGAACCAAGAGACCCAGTACTTC. Its translation is CASSITGNQETQYF.

This sequence joins TRBV28 and TRBJ2-5; D is unresolved. This CDR3 spans 12 amino acids. Trimming removed 5 bases from V and 5 bases from J, with 9 bases in between. Per germline, CDR1 MDHEN and CDR2 SYDVKM. The CDR3 nucleotides read TGTGCCAGCAGTACCTTAGGGGAGACCCAGTACTTC. Translated: CASSTLGETQYF.

V and J are TRBV28 and TRBJ2-7, with unresolved D. Per germline, CDR1 MDHEN and CDR2 SYDVKM. The CDR3 runs to 14 residues. V was cut by 1 base and J by 3 bases, with 10 bases left in between. The CDR3 sequence is CASSLFIQIYEQYF. The CDR3 nucleotides are TGTGCCAGCAGTTTATTCATACAAATCTACGAGCAGTACTTC.

DNA of the CDR3: TGTGCCAGCAGGCCCGGGGGGGGCTCCTACGAGCAGTACTTC. Protein sequence: CASRPGGGSYEQYF. The rearrangement joins TRBV4-2 to TRBJ2-7; 8 bases fit TRBD2. The CDR3 runs to 14 residues. V was pared by 6 bases and J by 0 bases, with 4 bases of the junction left unmatched. Germline CDR1 and CDR2: LGHNA and YNFKEQ.

The rearrangement joins TRBV6-5 to TRBJ1-6, with D possibly being TRBD1 (5 bases). Germline assignment: CDR1 MNHEY and CDR2 SVGAGI. The CDR3 runs to 15 residues. V lost 8 bases and J lost 5, with 16 bases in between. The CDR3 is CASSGERGHNSPLHF. The CDR3 DNA follows: TGTGCCAGCTCGGGGGAGAGGGGCCATAATTCACCCCTCCACTTT.

The rearrangement links TRBV7-9 to TRBJ2-1; 9 nucleotides agree with TRBD2. The CDR3 has 18 residues. Germline-derived CDR1 and CDR2 are SEHNR and FQNEAQ (reference sequence). V lost 4 bases to trimming and J lost 5 bases; unmatched junction nucleotides: 15. The CDR3 DNA is TGTGCCAGCAGCTGGGGGAGGCTAGCGGGGTTTGGGGACAATGAGCAGTTCTTC. The encoded protein is CASSWGRLAGFGDNEQFF.

This clone was seen only a few times. The chain carries TRBV7-9 and TRBJ2-3, with TRBD1 identical over 7 bases. The CDR3 is 14 amino acids. Germline trimming cut 4 bases from V and 6 bases from J; bases unmatched to any gene: 7. Germline values: CDR1 SEHNR, CDR2 FQNEAQ (reference sequence). CDR3 amino acids: CASSWTGQGDTQYF. The CDR3, as DNA: TGTGCCAGCAGCTGGACAGGTCAGGGGGATACGCAGTATTTT.

The rearrangement joins TRBV28 to TRBJ2-7; 7 nucleotides align to TRBD1. The trim removed 6 bases at V and 0 bases at J, leaving 8 bases unmatched. The CDR3 consists of 15 residues. Germline V lookup: CDR1 MDHEN, CDR2 SYDVKM. This CDR3 reads CASSRSDRDSYEQYF. In nucleotides, the CDR3 is TGTGCCAGCAGCCGCTCTGACAGGGACTCCTACGAGCAGTACTTC.

The V gene is TRBV28, the J gene TRBJ2-7, with no clear D. Trimming removed 5 bases from V and 2 bases from J, with 10 bases in between. Germline assignment: CDR1 MDHEN and CDR2 SYDVKM. The CDR3 has 13 residues. CDR3 sequence reads: CASSPDTPYEQYF. CDR3 sequence (DNA): TGTGCCAGCAGTCCAGACACCCCCTACGAGCAGTACTTC.

The chain combines TRBV19 with TRBJ1-5; perhaps TRBD1 as D (5 bases). The CDR3 extends over 17 amino acids. The V end lost 11 bases, the J end lost 0 bases, and 23 bases lay between the germline ends. Per the germline V gene, CDR1 is LNHDA and CDR2 is SQIVND (reference sequence). CDR3: CASLGKLEGYSNQPQHF. The CDR3 bases are TGTGCCTCACTCGGGAAGCTCGAGGGGTATAGCAATCAGCCCCAGCATTTT.

With regard to this clone: Other DNA sequences from this sample encode an identical CDR3 as well. The V and J genes are TRBV7-3 and TRBJ2-5; D remains ambiguous. Germline V gives CDR1 SGHTA, CDR2 FQGTGA. The CDR3 sequence is 12 residues long. The V and J ends lost 5 bases and 5 bases respectively, with 9 bases between them. The CDR3 nucleotides are TGTGCCAGCAGCCCGGACGGGGAGACCCAGTACTTC. This translates into CASSPDGETQYF.

The CDR3 nucleotides read TGCGCCAGCAGTCGGGTCGCAACTAATGAAAAACTGTTTTTT. Residues: CASSRVATNEKLFF. The rearrangement joins TRBV23-1 to TRBJ1-4, with unresolved D. TRBV23-1 is identified as an open reading frame with a role that is uncertain. V was clipped by 4 bases and J by 0 bases, with 6 bases between them. The CDR3 is 14 residues long.

The gene calls are TRBV6-6 and TRBJ2-5; TRBD1 is a possible D gene (5 bases). TRBJ2-7 explains the end of the DNA better; the J call may be wrong. The CDR3 contains 14 residues. CDR1 is MNHNY, CDR2 SVGAGI, per germline (reference sequence). The CDR3 here is CASSYSSTVIEQYF. For the CDR3, the DNA is TGTGCCAGCAGTTACTCCTCGACAGTTATCGAGCAGTACTTC.

The V and J genes are TRBV4-3 and TRBJ1-1, with D possibly matching TRBD1 (5 bases). This CDR3 is built from 13 residues. Germline CDR1 is LGHNA and CDR2 is YSLEER. Trimming took off 3 bases at V and 3 bases at J, with 8 bases between the two ends. The CDR3 DNA sequence: TGCGCCAGCAGCCAGGGGCTTGACACTGAAGCTTTCTTT. Protein product: CASSQGLDTEAFF.

The chain carries TRBV11-2 and TRBJ2-7; D remains unclear. Trimming removed 5 bases at V and 5 bases at J, with 16 bases between. The germline V gene encodes CDR1 SGHAT and CDR2 FQNNGV. This CDR3 is 14 amino acids long. The CDR3 DNA is TGTGCCAGCAGCGCATTGGCAGGATTACACGAGCAGTACTTC. This translates into CASSALAGLHEQYF.

The rearrangement uses TRBV19 and TRBJ2-7, with 9 bases matching TRBD1. The trim removed 5 bases at V and 12 bases at J, leaving 14 bases unmatched. This CDR3 comprises 14 residues. Germline values: CDR1 LNHDA, CDR2 SQIVND (reference sequence). CDR3 coding DNA: TGTGCCAGTAGTTTAACAGGGGGCGATCAGGCTGCGTACTTC. It is translated as CASSLTGGDQAAYF.

This clone was counted a few times. The rearrangement uses TRBV5-1 and TRBJ2-6; D not certain. Trimming cost V 0 bases and J 3 bases, with 7 bases left between them. The CDR3 consists of 15 residues. Germline CDR1 reads SGHRS; CDR2 reads YFSETQ. The CDR3 DNA reads TGCGCCAGCAGCTTGGGTGGCGGTGGGGCCAACGTCCTGACTTTC. Translating it yields CASSLGGGGANVLTF.

The rearrangement uses TRBV19 and TRBJ2-6; 13 bases line up with TRBD2. CDR3 length: 18 amino acids. Germline CDR1 LNHDA, CDR2 SQIVND (reference sequence). V lost 9 bases and J lost 2; bases outside the gene matches: 10. The CDR3 sequence is CASLPFGLAGAGANVLTF. CDR3 coding DNA: TGTGCCAGCCTCCCCTTTGGACTAGCGGGAGCTGGGGCCAACGTCCTGACTTTC.

V is TRBV19 and J is TRBJ2-2; D unresolved. Trimming stripped 0 bases from V and 5 bases from J, with 7 bases between. The CDR3 has 14 amino acids. Germline V gene data show CDR1 as LNHDA and CDR2 as SQIVND (reference sequence). CDR3 in amino acids: CASSIDLPTGELFF. CDR3 coding DNA: TGTGCCAGTAGTATAGACCTCCCGACCGGGGAGCTGTTTTTT.

V is TRBV9 and J is TRBJ2-5, with 9 bases aligning to TRBD2. This CDR3 comprises 16 residues. Germline CDR1 SGDLS, CDR2 YYNGEE. V gave up 0 bases and J gave up 5 bases; unmatched junction bases: 8. CDR3 DNA sequence: TGTGCCAGCAGCGTAGTTGGGACTAGCCTCCGCGAGACCCAGTACTTC. Amino acids: CASSVVGTSLRETQYF. Based on the CDR3 plus reference TRBV9 and TRBJ2-5, the full variable domain is DSGVTQTPKHLITATGQRVTLRCSPRSGDLSVYWYQQSLDQGLQFLIQYYNGEERAKGNILERFSAQQFPDLHSELNLSSLELGDSALYFCASSVVGTSLRETQYFGPGTRLLVL.

The V and J genes are TRBV7-2 and TRBJ2-7; D possibly matches TRBD1 or TRBD2 (5 bases each). CDR1 is SGHTA, CDR2 FQGNSA, per germline. The CDR3 sequence is 12 residues long. Trimming shortened V by 11 bases and J by 5 bases, and 16 bases separated the two germline ends. The CDR3 region is CASGHGRDEQYF. CDR3 nucleotide sequence: TGTGCCTCGGGGCACGGCAGGGACGAGCAGTACTTC.

This chain uses TRBV6-5 with TRBJ2-5; D unresolved. CDR1 and CDR2 from the germline V gene are MNHEY and SVGAGI. The V and J ends lost 2 bases and 2 bases respectively, with 9 bases between them. The CDR3 totals 14 residues. The CDR3 bases are TGTGCCAGCAGTTACGCGCCAGCTCAAGAGACCCAGTACTTC. Amino acid sequence: CASSYAPAQETQYF.

The rearrangement uses TRBV7-6 and TRBJ2-5; D gene unclear. The CDR3 consists of 13 residues. V was trimmed by 4 bases and J by 5 bases, leaving 11 bases between them. Germline CDR1 reads SGHVS; CDR2 reads FNYEAQ. This CDR3 is CASSSLSTETQYF. CDR3 DNA sequence: TGTGCCAGCAGCTCCTTATCAACGGAGACCCAGTACTTC.

V usage is TRBV11-3 and J usage is TRBJ2-7; no definite D call. The CDR3 is 14 residues long. V gave up 1 base and J gave up 5 bases, with 12 bases separating them. The germline V gene has CDR1 SGHNT and CDR2 YENEEA. CDR3 nucleotides: TGTGCCAGCAGCTTAGGATCGGCTAGTGACGAGCAGTACTTC. Translation: CASSLGSASDEQYF.